This passage covers 23 T cell receptor beta chains from one sample sequenced in a study of Ad26.COV2.S vaccination and SARS-CoV-2 variants. Treatment defined: approximately 18 received Ad26.COV2.S at low or high dose, single or two shots; about 5 received placebo; per-sample allocation not given. After the first vaccine or placebo injection, samples were drawn on day 63. Repertoires were generated with immunoSEQ multiplex PCR, while TCRdb's copy carries only in-frame clones and drops some. The sample includes roughly 420,000 clones, approximately 89% of them seen just once. The input for sequencing was peripheral blood, taken in a trial of Ad26.COV2.S vaccine versus placebo. All receptors come from a person aged 18-60 years who received the Ad26.COV2.S COVID-19 vaccine or a placebo.

This clone has a single count. The rearrangement joins TRBV7-2 to TRBJ1-2; no clear D gene. The V gene's germline CDR1 is SGHTA and CDR2 FQGNSA. The V gene lost 1 base and the J gene lost 3 bases, with 9 bases spanning the gap. The CDR3 length is 14 residues. The CDR3 DNA reads TGTGCCAGCAGCTTAGATCCGGGCTACTATGGCTACACCTTC. Amino acids: CASSLDPGYYGYTF.

The rearrangement joins TRBV3-1 (or the pseudogene TRBV3-2) to TRBJ1-1; D call uncertain. V was clipped by 1 base and J by 7 bases, with 7 bases between them. The CDR3 covers 12 residues. Per germline, CDR1 LGHDT and CDR2 YNNKEL (reference sequence). Here the CDR3 DNA reads TGTGCCAGCAGCCAAGGTTCCCTTGAAGCTTTCTTT. Residues: CASSQGSLEAFF.

A single count supports this clone. The chain joins TRBV7-2 to TRBJ1-1; D remains ambiguous. Trimming cost V 7 bases and J 0 bases, with 15 bases left between them. CDR3 length: 15 residues. The germline gives CDR1 SGHTA, CDR2 FQGNSA. CDR3 sequence reads: CASTVRLSMNTEAFF. CDR3 nucleotide sequence: TGTGCCAGCACGGTAAGGTTGTCTATGAACACTGAAGCTTTCTTT.

There are a few counts of this clone. The chain combines TRBV6-5 with TRBJ2-3; 8 bases fit TRBD2. Trimming removed 8 bases from V and 4 bases from J; junction bases left unmatched: 5. There are 13 residues in the CDR3. Germline lookup yields CDR1 MNHEY and CDR2 SVGAGI. CDR3 nucleotide sequence: TGTGCCAGCGGGGGACTAGGATCAGATACGCAGTATTTT. Residues: CASGGLGSDTQYF.

J is TRBJ1-1 and V is TRBV9; a weak D match, TRBD1 (5 bases). CDR3 length equals 14 residues. Trimming shortened V by 0 bases and J by 9 bases, and 15 bases separated the two germline ends. Germline V lookup: CDR1 SGDLS, CDR2 YYNGEE. CDR3 region: CASSVAPGVPQAFF. CDR3 DNA: TGTGCCAGCAGCGTAGCTCCGGGGGTTCCTCAAGCTTTCTTT.

The J gene is TRBJ2-1, the V gene TRBV10-3; 8 bases agree with TRBD1. The germline V gene has CDR1 ENHRY and CDR2 SYGVKD. The CDR3 has 14 amino acids. Trimming took 7 bases from V and 4 from J; bases not matched to a gene: 6. The chain's CDR3 is CAIKEDRAYNEQFF. DNA for the CDR3: TGTGCCATCAAGGAGGACAGGGCATACAATGAGCAGTTCTTC.

This chain joins TRBV6-5 and TRBJ1-2; unclear D gene. Trimming took off 0 bases at V and 4 bases at J, with 6 bases between the two ends. The V gene's germline CDR1 is MNHEY and CDR2 SVGAGI. The CDR3 totals 13 residues. Written as DNA, the CDR3 is TGTGCCAGCAGTTACTCGGTCGGCTATGGCTACACCTTC. Translation: CASSYSVGYGYTF.

The rearrangement joins TRBV5-4 to TRBJ1-1, with D perhaps TRBD1 (6 bases). The V and J ends lost 3 bases and 0 bases respectively, with 12 bases between them. This CDR3 region has 15 residues. The germline CDR1 and CDR2 sequences are SGHNT and YYREEE (reference sequence). The CDR3 reads CASSSPGGMNTEAFF. The DNA of the CDR3 is TGTGCCAGCAGCTCGCCGGGGGGCATGAACACTGAAGCTTTCTTT.

The chain couples TRBV19 to TRBJ1-5, with D possibly matching TRBD1 (6 bases). Germline V lookup: CDR1 LNHDA, CDR2 SQIVND (reference sequence). Between the trimmed V and J ends, which lost 5 bases and 6 bases, there was a span of 17 bases. This CDR3 region has 15 residues. The CDR3 region is CASSEGRGRSQPQHF. The CDR3 DNA reads TGTGCCAGTAGTGAGGGGCGGGGGCGCAGTCAGCCCCAGCATTTT. Full variable domain (outside the CDR3, taken from reference TRBV19 and TRBJ1-5): DGGITQSPKYLFRKEGQNVTLSCEQNLNHDAMYWYRQDPGQGLRLIYYSQIVNDFQKGDIAEGYSVSREKKESFPLTVTSAQKNPTAFYLCASSEGRGRSQPQHFGDGTRLSIL.

Regarding this clone: Other DNA sequences in this specimen translate into the identical CDR3. The genes are TRBV5-1 and TRBJ2-3; no definite D call. V shed 4 bases and J shed 0 bases, with 9 bases lying between them. This CDR3 has 14 amino acids. From germline, CDR1 is SGHRS and CDR2 YFSETQ. The CDR3 is CASSLTRSTDTQYF. DNA of the CDR3: TGCGCCAGCAGCCTAACTCGTAGCACAGATACGCAGTATTTT.

The gene calls are TRBV23-1 and TRBJ1-2; D remains unclear. TRBV23-1 is given ORF status, its function remaining uncertain. V shed 4 bases and J shed 4 bases, with 13 bases lying between them. The CDR3 is made up of 14 amino acids. The CDR3 DNA reads as TGCGCCAGCAGTCCATCCCGAGTTAGCTATGGCTACACCTTC. This gives the protein CASSPSRVSYGYTF.

V gene TRBV7-3 combines with J gene TRBJ2-3; perhaps TRBD2 as D (6 bases). Germline CDR1 SGHTA, CDR2 FQGTGA. This CDR3 has 15 residues. The ends were cut back, 2 bases at V and 2 bases at J, with 11 bases in the middle. In DNA form, the CDR3 reads TGTGCCAGCAGCTTAGTTGGCGGGACCACAGATACGCAGTATTTT. Translating gives CASSLVGGTTDTQYF.

This clone was seen just once. The chain has TRBV29-1 and TRBJ2-1; 9 nucleotides match TRBD1. The V gene end was trimmed by 7 bases and the J gene end by 6 bases; junction bases not matched to a gene: 7. The CDR3 has 13 amino acids. Germline V gives CDR1 SQVTM, CDR2 ANQGSEA. The CDR3 nucleotides read TGCAGCGGGTCAGGACAGGGGACCAATGAGCAGTTCTTC. It yields the protein CSGSGQGTNEQFF.

The J gene is TRBJ2-2, the V gene TRBV7-9; D gene uncertain. The V and J ends lost 3 bases and 4 bases respectively, with 9 bases between them. Germline CDR1 and CDR2: SEHNR and FQNEAQ (reference sequence). The CDR3 is made up of 14 amino acids. CDR3 DNA: TGTGCCAGCAGCTTGGGCATCGCCACCGGGGAGCTGTTTTTT. It is translated as CASSLGIATGELFF.

The J gene is TRBJ2-1, the V gene TRBV4-3, with D tentatively TRBD2 (5 bases). V was clipped by 3 bases and J by 0 bases, with 27 bases between them. This CDR3 region has 21 residues. Per the germline V gene, CDR1 is LGHNA and CDR2 is YSLEER. CDR3 sequence reads: CASSQLTPSPEHTSSYNEQFF. The DNA of the CDR3 is TGCGCCAGCAGCCAGCTCACACCTAGCCCTGAACACACCAGCTCCTACAATGAGCAGTTCTTC.

The rearrangement uses TRBV4-3 and TRBJ2-5; the match to TRBD1 covers 9 bases. The CDR3 spans 16 residues. J was trimmed by 4 bases and V by 2 bases; bases with no gene match: 8. Germline-derived CDR1 and CDR2 are LGHNA and YSLEER. The chain's CDR3 is CASSQSRDRAAETQYF. DNA for the CDR3: TGCGCCAGCAGCCAATCTAGGGACAGGGCGGCAGAGACCCAGTACTTC.

This chain joins TRBV4-3 and TRBJ2-1, with 15 bases fitting TRBD2. Germline values: CDR1 LGHNA, CDR2 YSLEER. The CDR3 totals 17 residues. J gave up 4 bases and V 4 bases, and 5 bases lay outside the gene matches. CDR3 nucleotide sequence: TGCGCCAGCAGCCGGACTAGCGGGGGGGCGTTTTACAATGAGCAGTTCTTC. As protein: CASSRTSGGAFYNEQFF.

The chain links TRBV18 to TRBJ1-2; D remains unclear. CDR3 length: 14 amino acids. Trimming shortened V by 3 bases and J by 4 bases, and 12 bases separated the two germline ends. In germline, CDR1 is KGHSH, CDR2 LQKENI. This CDR3 is CASSPSRSPYGYTF. The CDR3 region has the DNA TGTGCCAGCTCACCGTCCAGGAGTCCCTATGGCTACACCTTC.

CDR3 coding DNA: TGTGCCAGCAGCGTAGAACAAGCCGGTACACCCCTCCACTTT. This encodes CASSVEQAGTPLHF. The rearrangement links TRBV9 to TRBJ1-6; D call uncertain. The length of the CDR3 is 14 residues. Germline V CDR1 and CDR2: SGDLS, YYNGEE. Trimming took 0 bases from V and 11 from J, leaving 12 bases between them. Combining the CDR3 with reference TRBV9 and TRBJ1-6 gives the whole variable domain DSGVTQTPKHLITATGQRVTLRCSPRSGDLSVYWYQQSLDQGLQFLIQYYNGEERAKGNILERFSAQQFPDLHSELNLSSLELGDSALYFCASSVEQAGTPLHFGNGTRLTVT.

This clone was observed a few times. The V and J genes are TRBV3-1 (or the pseudogene TRBV3-2) and TRBJ2-7; the D is unclear. The CDR3 is made up of 14 amino acids. Trimming stripped 6 bases from V and 0 bases from J, with 12 bases between. Germline V gene lookup returns CDR1 LGHDT and CDR2 YNNKEL (reference sequence). CDR3 in amino acids: CASSLIPGSYEQYF. CDR3 in DNA: TGTGCCAGCAGTCTAATACCCGGCTCCTACGAGCAGTACTTC.

This rearrangement joins TRBV11-1 to TRBJ2-3, with D possibly TRBD2 on 6 matching bases. CDR1 SGHAT and CDR2 FQDESV come from the germline V gene (reference sequence). The CDR3 runs to 15 residues. Trimming took off 6 bases at V and 3 bases at J, with 16 bases between the two ends. The CDR3 region is CASSRTWGETDTQYF. The CDR3 bases are TGTGCCAGCAGTCGGACCTGGGGGGAAACAGATACGCAGTATTTT.

Only one count was recorded for this clone. The chain links TRBV9 to TRBJ2-1; possibly TRBD2 for D (5 bases). The CDR3 sequence is 15 residues long. V was trimmed by 0 bases and J by 2 bases, leaving 9 bases between them. The V gene's germline CDR1 is SGDLS and CDR2 YYNGEE. The CDR3 here is CASSVAGAAYNEQFF. Written as DNA, the CDR3 is TGTGCCAGCAGCGTAGCTGGAGCGGCCTACAATGAGCAGTTCTTC.

This clone was counted once. This chain connects TRBV27 to TRBJ2-6; maybe TRBD1 (6 bases). Germline CDR1 MNHEY, CDR2 SMNVEV (reference sequence). This CDR3 contains 16 residues. Trimming took 2 bases from V and 0 from J, leaving 8 bases between them. This chain's CDR3 is CASSLRGFSGANVLTF. As DNA, the CDR3 is TGTGCCAGCAGTTTAAGGGGGTTCTCTGGGGCCAACGTCCTGACTTTC. Complete variable domain (other parts from reference TRBV27 and TRBJ2-6): EAQVTQNPRYLITVTGKKLTVTCSQNMNHEYMSWYRQDPGLGLRQIYYSMNVEVTDKGDVPEGYKVSRKEKRNFPLILESPSPNQTSLYFCASSLRGFSGANVLTFGAGSRLTVL.